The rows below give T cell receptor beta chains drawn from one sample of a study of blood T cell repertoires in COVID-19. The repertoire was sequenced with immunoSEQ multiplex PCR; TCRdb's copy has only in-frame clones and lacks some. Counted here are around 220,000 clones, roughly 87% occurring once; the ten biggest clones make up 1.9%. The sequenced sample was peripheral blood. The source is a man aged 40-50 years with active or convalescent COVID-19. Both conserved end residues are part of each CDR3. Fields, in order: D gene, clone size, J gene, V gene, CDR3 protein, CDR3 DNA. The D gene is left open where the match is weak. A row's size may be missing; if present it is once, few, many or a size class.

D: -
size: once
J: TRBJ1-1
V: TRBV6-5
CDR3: CASSYEGGTEAFF
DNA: TGTGCCAGCAGTTATGAGGGAGGCACTGAAGCTTTCTTT

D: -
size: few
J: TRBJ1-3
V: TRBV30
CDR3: CAWRRTSGNTIYF
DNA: TGTGCCTGGCGCAGGACATCTGGAAACACCATATATTTT

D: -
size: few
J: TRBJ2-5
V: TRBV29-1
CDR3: CSVEGAQETQYF
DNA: TGCAGCGTTGAAGGGGCACAAGAGACCCAGTACTTC

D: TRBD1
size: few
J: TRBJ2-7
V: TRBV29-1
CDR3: CSVGRDRSPYEQYF
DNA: TGCAGCGTTGGTCGGGACAGGTCGCCCTACGAGCAGTACTTC

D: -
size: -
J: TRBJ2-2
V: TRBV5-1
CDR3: CASSLASRNTGELFF
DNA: TGCGCCAGCAGCTTGGCCTCCAGGAACACCGGGGAGCTGTTTTTT

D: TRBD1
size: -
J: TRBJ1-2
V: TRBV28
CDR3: CASSSRTGKGYTF
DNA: TGTGCCAGCAGTTCTAGGACAGGGAAGGGCTACACCTTC

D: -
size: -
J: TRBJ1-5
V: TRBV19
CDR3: CASSITINQPQHF
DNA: TGTGCCAGTAGTATAACTATCAATCAGCCCCAGCATTTT

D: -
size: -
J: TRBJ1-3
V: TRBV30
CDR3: CARGSNSGNTIYF
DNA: TGTGCCCGGGGTAGTAACTCTGGAAACACCATATATTTT

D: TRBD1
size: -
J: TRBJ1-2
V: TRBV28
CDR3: CASSPFLGGKAVVYGYTF
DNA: TGTGCCAGCAGTCCCTTTTTAGGGGGCAAAGCTGTGGTCTATGGCTACACCTTC

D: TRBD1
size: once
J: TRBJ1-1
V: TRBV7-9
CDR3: CASSFGQGLNTEAFF
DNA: TGTGCCAGCAGCTTTGGACAGGGATTAAACACTGAAGCTTTCTTT

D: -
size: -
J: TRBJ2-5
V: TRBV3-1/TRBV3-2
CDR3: CASSQEYPSSSFETQYF
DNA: TGTGCCAGCAGCCAAGAATACCCTAGCTCGTCATTTGAGACCCAGTACTTC

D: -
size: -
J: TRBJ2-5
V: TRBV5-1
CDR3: CASGQGGETQYF
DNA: TGCGCCAGCGGACAGGGAGGGGAGACCCAGTACTTC

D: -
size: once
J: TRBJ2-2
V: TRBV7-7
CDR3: CASSRDINTGELFF
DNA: TGTGCTAGCAGCCGGGACATAAACACCGGGGAGCTGTTTTTT

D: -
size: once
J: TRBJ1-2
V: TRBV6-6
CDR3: CASSPAPLRGGSYGYTF
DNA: TGTGCCAGCAGTCCAGCCCCTCTCCGGGGGGGGAGCTATGGCTACACCTTC

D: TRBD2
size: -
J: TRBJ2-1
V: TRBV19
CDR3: CASSIPGGLAGYNEQFF
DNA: TGTGCCAGTAGTATCCCGGGGGGACTAGCGGGATACAATGAGCAGTTCTTC

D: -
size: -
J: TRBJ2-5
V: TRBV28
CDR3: CASSLASGRGETQYF
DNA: TGTGCCAGCAGTTTAGCGAGTGGCAGGGGAGAGACCCAGTACTTC

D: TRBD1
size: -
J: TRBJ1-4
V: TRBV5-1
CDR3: CASSAQGARDEKLFF
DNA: TGCGCCAGCAGCGCTCAGGGGGCCCGGGATGAAAAACTGTTTTTT

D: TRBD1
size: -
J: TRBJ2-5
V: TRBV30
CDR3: CACSRMGQQTQYF
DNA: TGTGCCTGCTCACGTATGGGACAGCAGACCCAGTACTTC

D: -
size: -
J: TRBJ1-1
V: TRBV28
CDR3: CASTLQGVTEAFF
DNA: TGTGCCAGCACCCTACAGGGAGTGACTGAAGCTTTCTTT

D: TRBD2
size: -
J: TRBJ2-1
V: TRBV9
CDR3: CASSPTLAGLYNEQFF
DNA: TGTGCCAGCAGCCCCACTCTAGCGGGGCTATACAATGAGCAGTTCTTC

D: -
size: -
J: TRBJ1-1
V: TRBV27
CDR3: CASSPISGSEAFF
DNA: TGTGCCAGCAGTCCCATTTCGGGATCTGAAGCTTTCTTT

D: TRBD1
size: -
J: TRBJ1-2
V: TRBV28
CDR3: CASSVQGAYGYTF
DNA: TGTGCCAGCAGCGTCCAGGGGGCCTATGGCTACACCTTC

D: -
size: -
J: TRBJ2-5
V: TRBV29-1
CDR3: CSVKGDGTAQETQYF
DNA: TGCAGCGTTAAGGGTGACGGGACTGCACAAGAGACCCAGTACTTC

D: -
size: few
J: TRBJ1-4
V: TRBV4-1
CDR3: CASSQGDLVSEKLFF
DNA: TGCGCCAGCAGCCAAGGGGACTTAGTAAGTGAAAAACTGTTTTTT

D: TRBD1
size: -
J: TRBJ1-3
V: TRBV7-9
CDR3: CASSTTGQGKPGNTIYF
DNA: TGTGCCAGCAGCACCACGGGACAGGGGAAACCTGGAAACACCATATATTTT

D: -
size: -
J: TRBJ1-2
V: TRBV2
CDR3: CASRRAQVYGYTF
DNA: TGTGCCAGCAGGAGGGCGCAGGTCTATGGCTACACCTTC

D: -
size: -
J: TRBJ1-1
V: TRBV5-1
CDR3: CASSLFQGGGVTEAFF
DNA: TGCGCCAGCAGCTTGTTTCAGGGCGGGGGTGTCACTGAAGCTTTCTTT

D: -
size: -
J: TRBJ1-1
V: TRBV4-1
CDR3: CASSQAQELNTEAFF
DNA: TGCGCCAGCAGCCAGGCACAGGAGTTGAACACTGAAGCTTTCTTT

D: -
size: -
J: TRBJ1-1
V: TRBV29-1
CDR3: CSGIAGWGTEAFF
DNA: TGCAGCGGAATTGCGGGATGGGGCACTGAAGCTTTCTTT

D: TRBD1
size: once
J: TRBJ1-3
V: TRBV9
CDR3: CASSEEQGPPGNTIYF
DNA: TGTGCCAGCAGCGAAGAACAGGGGCCACCTGGAAACACCATATATTTT

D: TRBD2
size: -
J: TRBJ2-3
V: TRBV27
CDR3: CASSLLAGVGYDTQYF
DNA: TGTGCCAGCAGTTTACTAGCGGGAGTGGGATACGATACGCAGTATTTT

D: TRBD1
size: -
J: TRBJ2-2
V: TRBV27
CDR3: CASRQGRNTGELFF
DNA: TGTGCCAGCAGACAGGGGAGGAACACCGGGGAGCTGTTTTTT

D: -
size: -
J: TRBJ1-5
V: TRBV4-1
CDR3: CASSQDPQVGPYSNQPQHF
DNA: TGCGCCAGCAGCCAAGATCCCCAGGTGGGTCCTTATAGCAATCAGCCCCAGCATTTT

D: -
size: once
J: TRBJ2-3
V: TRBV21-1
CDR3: CASRFSGGPVYF
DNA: TGTGCCAGCAGGTTTAGCGGGGGGCCCGTGTATTTT

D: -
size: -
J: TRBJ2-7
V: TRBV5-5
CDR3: CASSFPGEFGEQYF
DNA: TGTGCCAGCAGCTTCCCAGGGGAGTTCGGAGAGCAGTACTTC

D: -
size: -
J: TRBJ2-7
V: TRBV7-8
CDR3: CASSKTREYEQYF
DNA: TGTGCCAGCAGCAAGACTAGAGAGTACGAGCAGTACTTC

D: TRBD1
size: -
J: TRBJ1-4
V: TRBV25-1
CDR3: CASSEYRTGEEKLFF
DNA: TGTGCCAGCAGTGAATACAGAACAGGGGAGGAAAAACTGTTTTTT

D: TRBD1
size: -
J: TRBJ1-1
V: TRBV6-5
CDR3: CASSYGQGVLNTEAFF
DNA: TGTGCCAGCAGTTACGGACAGGGGGTTCTGAACACTGAAGCTTTCTTT

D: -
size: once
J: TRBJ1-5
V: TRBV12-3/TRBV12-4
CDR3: CASTGYGNQPQHF
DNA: TGTGCCAGCACGGGGTACGGCAATCAGCCCCAGCATTTT

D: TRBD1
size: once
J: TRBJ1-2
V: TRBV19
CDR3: CASIADRKSGYTF
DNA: TGTGCCAGTATCGCGGACAGGAAGTCCGGCTACACCTTC

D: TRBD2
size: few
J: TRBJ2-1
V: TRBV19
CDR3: CASRPGGASNEQFF
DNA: TGTGCCAGTAGGCCGGGGGGGGCCTCCAATGAGCAGTTCTTC

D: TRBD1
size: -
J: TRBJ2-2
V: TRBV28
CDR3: CASSLTGGTTGELFF
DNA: TGTGCCAGCAGCCTTACAGGGGGCACGACCGGGGAGCTGTTTTTT

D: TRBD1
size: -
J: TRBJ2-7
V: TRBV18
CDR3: CASSPLSTGGSYEQYF
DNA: TGTGCCAGCTCACCACTGTCGACAGGGGGCTCCTACGAGCAGTACTTC

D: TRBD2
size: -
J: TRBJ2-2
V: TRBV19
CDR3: CASSIKPGGPVGELFF
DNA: TGTGCCAGTAGTATAAAACCGGGAGGGCCGGTCGGGGAGCTGTTTTTT

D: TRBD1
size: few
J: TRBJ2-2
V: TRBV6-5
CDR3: CASSWDRGNTGELFF
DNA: TGTGCCAGCAGTTGGGACAGGGGGAACACCGGGGAGCTGTTTTTT

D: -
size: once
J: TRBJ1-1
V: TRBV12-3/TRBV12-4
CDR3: CASSFSGSEAFF
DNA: TGTGCCAGCAGTTTTTCGGGGTCTGAAGCTTTCTTT

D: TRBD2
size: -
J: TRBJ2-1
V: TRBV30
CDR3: CAWSGGRLAGGAEQFF
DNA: TGTGCCTGGAGTGGCGGCCGGCTAGCGGGAGGGGCAGAGCAGTTCTTC

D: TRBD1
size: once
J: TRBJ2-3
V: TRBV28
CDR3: CASSLDRGGTDTQYF
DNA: TGTGCCAGCAGCCTGGACAGGGGGGGCACAGATACGCAGTATTTT

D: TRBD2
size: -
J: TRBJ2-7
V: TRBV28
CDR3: CASSFVAGVREQYF
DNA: TGTGCCAGCAGTTTCGTGGCGGGAGTGCGGGAGCAGTACTTC

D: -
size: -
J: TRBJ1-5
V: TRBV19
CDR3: CASSIAGQINQPQHF
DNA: TGTGCCAGTAGTATAGCAGGGCAGATCAATCAGCCCCAGCATTTT

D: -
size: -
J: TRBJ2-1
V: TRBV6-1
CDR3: CASSGPRRSGTYNEQFF
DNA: TGTGCCAGCAGTGGACCCCGGCGGAGCGGTACCTACAATGAGCAGTTCTTC

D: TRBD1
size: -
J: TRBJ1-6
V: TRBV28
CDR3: CASTPGQNNSPLHF
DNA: TGTGCCAGCACCCCGGGACAGAATAATTCACCCCTCCACTTT